The 29 T cell receptor beta chains in this list originate from one sample, sequenced in a study of shared clonotypes between healthy human individuals. Repertoires were generated with immunoSEQ multiplex PCR, while TCRdb's copy carries only in-frame clones and drops some. Among fewer than 3 million clones listed, 85% to 95% were seen once. The sample was naive CD4+ T cells from PBMCs. Stated subset: CD45RA+ positively selected. The receptors originated from a man between 18 and 29 years old in good health. Some clones in this sample may be carry-over from other donors' samples.

Of note for this clone: In the same sample, other DNA sequences code for this CDR3. The V gene is TRBV6-5, the J gene TRBJ1-2, with 7 bases aligning to TRBD1. CDR3 length equals 14 residues. The germline CDR1 and CDR2 sequences are MNHEY and SVGAGI. V trimming: 3 bases; J trimming: 1 base; junction bases outside the gene matches: 2. As DNA, the CDR3 is TGTGCCAGCAGTTATCGGGACAGTAACTATGGCTACACCTTC. As protein: CASSYRDSNYGYTF.

The rearrangement joins TRBV7-8 to TRBJ1-5; 7 bases line up with TRBD1. Germline CDR1 is SGHVS and CDR2 is FQNEAQ. This CDR3 is 15 amino acids long. Trimming at V came to 5 bases and at J to 3 bases, leaving 7 bases not matched to a gene. CDR3 nucleotide sequence: TGTGCCAGCAGCCGTACAGGGGTGAACAATCAGCCCCAGCATTTT. Translation gives CASSRTGVNNQPQHF.

Written as DNA, the CDR3 is TGTGCCAGCTCAGTGGGACTTAATGAAAAACTGTTTTTT. Translating it yields CASSVGLNEKLFF. The V and J genes are TRBV18 and TRBJ1-4; tentative D call: TRBD1 (5 bases). This CDR3 comprises 13 residues. The germline V gene has CDR1 KGHSH and CDR2 LQKENI. V shed 5 bases and J shed 4 bases, with 8 bases lying between them. The full variable domain, rest sourced from reference TRBV18 and TRBJ1-4, is NAGVMQNPRHLVRRRGQEARLRCSPMKGHSHVYWYRQLPEEGLKFMVYLQKENIIDESGMPKERFSAEFPKEGPSILRIQQVVRGDSAAYFCASSVGLNEKLFFGSGTQLSVL.

J is TRBJ2-3 and V is TRBV9, with 8 bases identical to TRBD2. The CDR3 covers 16 residues. V shed 3 bases and J 10 bases; nucleotides not matched to a gene: 16. Per germline, CDR1 SGDLS and CDR2 YYNGEE. CDR3 loop: CASSGQTGTSGGAQYF. CDR3 nucleotide sequence: TGTGCCAGCAGCGGTCAGACCGGGACTAGTGGAGGGGCGCAGTATTTT.

The CDR3 sequence: CASSPRGRGYNEQFF. The CDR3 coding sequence is TGTGCCAGCAGCCCTCGCGGGAGGGGCTACAATGAGCAGTTCTTC. This chain connects TRBV28 to TRBJ2-1; 9 positions match TRBD2. Germline lookup yields CDR1 MDHEN and CDR2 SYDVKM. V shed 6 bases, J shed 3 bases, and the junction held 6 bases outside the gene matches. The CDR3 runs 15 residues.

In this sample, this clone turned up once. The V and J genes are TRBV6-1 and TRBJ2-1, with D uncertain. The CDR3 runs to 15 residues. The V end was cut by 4 bases, the J end by 2 bases, with 12 bases between. The germline V gene has CDR1 MNHNS and CDR2 SASEGT. In DNA form, the CDR3 reads TGTGCCAGCAGTGCGACCTTAACCGCCTACAATGAGCAGTTCTTC. Amino acid sequence: CASSATLTAYNEQFF.

DNA of the CDR3: TGCGCCAGCAGCCAAGATTTAGGGTACCGAAATCAGCCCCAGCATTTT. As protein: CASSQDLGYRNQPQHF. The chain couples TRBV4-1 to TRBJ1-5; D call uncertain. Germline CDR1 is MGHRA and CDR2 is YSYEKL. V was clipped by 0 bases and J by 4 bases, with 13 bases between them. The CDR3 is made up of 16 amino acids.

CDR3 DNA sequence: TGTGCCACCAGCAGGGGGGGGACGGCTAGCACAGATACGCAGTATTTT. It yields the protein CATSRGGTASTDTQYF. V usage is TRBV15 and J usage is TRBJ2-3; 7 bases line up with TRBD2. Per germline, CDR1 LNHNV and CDR2 YYDKDF (reference sequence). J lost 0 bases, V lost 3 bases, and 6 bases had no gene match. The CDR3 spans 16 residues.

As regards this clone: The sample contains more than one DNA sequence encoding this CDR3. This chain's CDR3 is CASSPGRYNEQFF. The DNA of the CDR3 is TGTGCCAGCAGCCCGGGGAGGTACAATGAGCAGTTCTTC. The gene calls are TRBV11-3 and TRBJ2-1, with D perhaps TRBD2 (6 bases). The length of the CDR3 is 13 residues. The ends were cut back, 5 bases at V and 4 bases at J, with 9 bases in the middle. The germline CDR1 and CDR2 sequences are SGHNT and YENEEA.

J is TRBJ2-7 and V is TRBV27, with TRBD1 identical over 8 bases. The CDR3 has 14 amino acids. V lost 6 bases to trimming and J lost 0 bases; unmatched junction nucleotides: 4. Germline loops: CDR1 MNHEY, CDR2 SMNVEV (reference sequence). The chain's CDR3 is CASRRQGFSYEQYF. CDR3 coding DNA: TGTGCCAGCAGGCGACAGGGGTTCTCCTACGAGCAGTACTTC.

This clone was counted a single time. V and J are TRBV6-4 and TRBJ2-3, with 9 positions matching TRBD2. The CDR3 sequence is 15 residues long. In germline, CDR1 is MRHNA, CDR2 SNTAGT. V dropped 5 bases and J dropped 6; count of bases not matched to a gene: 9. CDR3 in amino acids: CASSQDGAGGDTQYF. DNA for the CDR3: TGTGCCAGCAGTCAGGATGGAGCGGGAGGTGATACGCAGTATTTT.

This rearrangement joins TRBV5-1 to TRBJ2-3, with 9 positions matching TRBD1. The V and J ends lost 3 bases and 4 bases, in that order; junction bases with no gene match: 9. The CDR3 spans 16 residues. Germline assignment: CDR1 SGHRS and CDR2 YFSETQ. This CDR3 is CASSSRGQGLADTQYF. In DNA form, the CDR3 reads TGCGCCAGCAGCTCCCGGGGACAGGGTTTGGCAGATACGCAGTATTTT.

The chain uses TRBV18 and TRBJ1-1, with D hard to call. The V end was cut by 6 bases, the J end by 1 base, with 9 bases between. Germline loops: CDR1 KGHSH, CDR2 LQKENI. This CDR3 contains 13 residues. The CDR3 spells CASSAGENTEAFF. Written as DNA, the CDR3 is TGTGCCAGCTCTGCGGGTGAGAACACTGAAGCTTTCTTT.

The genes are TRBV19 and TRBJ2-1; D might be TRBD2 (6 bases). V gave up 7 bases and J gave up 8 bases, with 18 bases separating them. Germline assignment: CDR1 LNHDA and CDR2 SQIVND (reference sequence). The CDR3 runs 14 residues. For the CDR3, the DNA is TGTGCCAGTAAAATCAGCGGGCCAGAGTATGAGCAGTTCTTC. Encoded protein: CASKISGPEYEQFF.

This sequence joins TRBV7-7 and TRBJ1-4, with no clear D. This CDR3 has 15 residues. Trimming removed 1 base from V and 8 bases from J, with 14 bases in between. Germline V gene lookup returns CDR1 SSHAT and CDR2 FNYEAQ (reference sequence). This CDR3 reads CASSLEAVPGEKLFF. The CDR3 DNA reads TGTGCCAGCAGCTTAGAGGCAGTACCGGGAGAAAAACTGTTTTTT.

Comments on this clone: Other DNA variants within this sample encode the same CDR3. The V call is TRBV2, the J call TRBJ1-5; D possibly corresponds to TRBD1 (5 bases). V lost 5 bases and J lost 2, with 7 bases in between. The CDR3 is 13 amino acids. Germline V CDR1 and CDR2: SNHLY, FYNNEI. The DNA for the CDR3 is TGTGCCAGCAGTAGGGACGGCAATCAGCCCCAGCATTTT. It specifies CASSRDGNQPQHF.

The rearrangement uses TRBV5-4 and TRBJ1-2; tentative D call: TRBD1 (6 bases). CDR3 length: 16 amino acids. CDR1 and CDR2 (germline): SGHNT, YYREEE (reference sequence). The germline V and J ends were trimmed by 4 bases and 3 bases, with 19 bases remaining between them. CDR3 bases: TGTGCCAGCAGCGCTCAGACGGGGGCGGGTGACTATGGCTACACCTTC. This gives the protein CASSAQTGAGDYGYTF.

The V and J genes are TRBV6-5 and TRBJ2-5, with 7 bases that match TRBD2. Matching the DNA end better, TRBJ2-7 makes the J call doubtful. Germline V gives CDR1 MNHEY, CDR2 SVGAGI. This CDR3 has 15 residues. Written as DNA, the CDR3 is TGTGCCAGCAGTTACTCGAGCGCGGGAGTCTACGAGCAGTACTTC. Translated: CASSYSSAGVYEQYF.

This chain joins TRBV9 and TRBJ2-1; D unclear. Germline values: CDR1 SGDLS, CDR2 YYNGEE. The CDR3 sequence is 13 residues long. With 0 bases removed from V and 15 bases from J, the gap between germline ends came to 16 bases. The CDR3: CASSVDSNFNRFF. The CDR3 coding sequence is TGTGCCAGCAGCGTAGACTCGAACTTTAATCGGTTCTTC. Full variable domain (missing parts from reference TRBV9 and TRBJ2-1): DSGVTQTPKHLITATGQRVTLRCSPRSGDLSVYWYQQSLDQGLQFLIQYYNGEERAKGNILERFSAQQFPDLHSELNLSSLELGDSALYFCASSVDSNFNRFFGPGTRLTVL.

The chain uses TRBV4-3 and TRBJ2-7; D gene unclear. V shed 0 bases and J shed 6 bases, with 12 bases lying between them. CDR1 and CDR2 (germline): LGHNA, YSLEER. This CDR3 contains 14 residues. The CDR3 DNA reads TGCGCCAGCAGCCAAGACCACTCCTATGGCGAGCAGTACTTC. Residues: CASSQDHSYGEQYF.

This chain uses TRBV2 with TRBJ2-3; D is possibly TRBD1 (6 bases). V dropped 7 bases and J dropped 5 bases, with 16 bases sitting between them. CDR1 and CDR2 (germline): SNHLY, FYNNEI. The CDR3 runs to 14 residues. The CDR3 bases are TGTGCCAGCATTAAGGGGGAGATAATAGATACGCAGTATTTT. Translated, it gives CASIKGEIIDTQYF.

On this clone itself: Other DNA sequences of this sample code for an identical CDR3. The gene calls are TRBV11-3 and TRBJ2-1, with 10 bases lining up with TRBD2. This CDR3 is 15 amino acids long. The V gene's germline CDR1 is SGHNT and CDR2 YENEEA. With V trimmed by 4 bases and J by 3 bases, 3 bases remained unmatched. CDR3 in DNA: TGTGCCAGCAGCTCCGGACTAGCGGTCTACAATGAGCAGTTCTTC. Its protein is CASSSGLAVYNEQFF.

The chain carries TRBV4-3 and TRBJ1-2, with 8 bases matching TRBD1. Germline V gene data show CDR1 as LGHNA and CDR2 as YSLEER. CDR3 length: 14 residues. The V segment lost 4 bases and the J segment 3 bases; nucleotides outside the gene matches: 4. This chain's CDR3 is CASSPDRADYGYTF. The CDR3 DNA follows: TGCGCCAGCAGCCCGGACAGGGCGGACTATGGCTACACCTTC.

This chain joins TRBV5-1 and TRBJ2-5, with a possible D match to TRBD2 (5 bases). In germline, CDR1 is SGHRS, CDR2 YFSETQ. The CDR3 sequence is 13 residues long. V gave up 4 bases and J gave up 5 bases, with 12 bases separating them. The chain's CDR3 is CASSPITGETQYF. Written as DNA, the CDR3 is TGCGCCAGCAGCCCAATCACGGGGGAGACCCAGTACTTC.

This rearrangement joins TRBV30 to TRBJ2-7; TRBD2 is a possible D gene (5 bases). The germline V gene has CDR1 GTSNPN and CDR2 SVGIG (reference sequence). The CDR3 is 12 amino acids. The ends were cut back, 2 bases at V and 6 bases at J, with 11 bases in the middle. The CDR3 protein is CAWSKTGSEQYF. CDR3 nucleotide sequence: TGTGCCTGGAGTAAAACGGGAAGCGAGCAGTACTTC.

V gene TRBV19 combines with J gene TRBJ2-7; TRBD1 aligns across 9 bases. V shed 5 bases, J shed 5 bases, and the junction held 10 bases outside the gene matches. From germline, CDR1 is LNHDA and CDR2 SQIVND (reference sequence). CDR3 length equals 15 residues. CDR3 residues: CASSRGQGRRDEQYF. As DNA, the CDR3 is TGTGCCAGTAGTCGAGGACAGGGGCGGAGGGACGAGCAGTACTTC.

The V gene is TRBV18, the J gene TRBJ1-1, with TRBD1 matching over 7 bases. The germline gives CDR1 KGHSH, CDR2 LQKENI. CDR3 size: 15 residues. V gave up 1 base and J gave up 2 bases; unmatched junction bases: 4. The CDR3 spells CASSPQGTVNTEAFF. As DNA, the CDR3 is TGTGCCAGCTCACCACAAGGGACAGTTAACACTGAAGCTTTCTTT. The whole variable domain, filled in from reference TRBV18 and TRBJ1-1, reads NAGVMQNPRHLVRRRGQEARLRCSPMKGHSHVYWYRQLPEEGLKFMVYLQKENIIDESGMPKERFSAEFPKEGPSILRIQQVVRGDSAAYFCASSPQGTVNTEAFFGQGTRLTVV.

Worth noting for this clone: Other DNA sequences in this specimen translate into the identical CDR3. The rearrangement uses TRBV28 and TRBJ2-5; D tentatively fits TRBD1 or TRBD2 (7 bases each). Trimming pared 3 bases from V and 4 bases from J, leaving 12 bases between. Germline values: CDR1 MDHEN, CDR2 SYDVKM. This CDR3 spans 14 amino acids. The CDR3 loop reads CASSFDREGETQYF. Here the CDR3 DNA reads TGTGCCAGCAGTTTCGACAGGGAGGGAGAGACCCAGTACTTC.

This sequence joins TRBV5-1 and TRBJ2-2, with 10 bases lining up with TRBD2. V lost 1 base and J lost 5; bases outside the gene matches: 5. The CDR3 consists of 16 residues. Germline V gene lookup returns CDR1 SGHRS and CDR2 YFSETQ. In DNA, the CDR3 is TGCGCCAGCAGCTTGTTGGGACTAGCGATTACCGGGGAGCTGTTTTTT. Translated, it gives CASSLLGLAITGELFF.